This paragraph reports one T cell receptor beta chain. The target antigen is unknown. The TCR beta cDNA libraries contained unique molecular identifiers. From roughly 1 to 10 million T cells, 400,000 to 600,000 cDNA molecules were obtained. TCRdb recomputed calls from the PCR reads with MiXCR, one row per CDR3 protein. Of about 680,000 distinct CDR3 sequences listed, 55% to 60% are singletons. Trimming took 3 bases from V and 6 from J; bases not matched to a gene: 8. CDR1 and CDR2 (germline): SEHNR, FQNEAQ (reference sequence). This CDR3 region has 15 residues. This record comes from a study of post-analysis software for immune sequencing data. The study, taken as a whole, reports: For normalized Chao1 diversity, multiple sclerosis patients scored significantly lower than controls did. Among roughly 5 TRBV segments more frequent in patients than controls were TRBV5-6, TRBV5-1 and TRBV20-1.

This rearrangement joins TRBV7-9 to TRBJ2-1; 7 bases match TRBD1. The clonotype was recovered from a girl aged 2-10 years with multiple sclerosis. The specimen sequenced was blood. In DNA, the CDR3 is TGTGCCAGCAGCTTGGCGCGAGGGGGCAGCAATGAGCAGTTCTTC. The encoded protein is CASSLARGGSNEQFF.